One and the same sample provided the 22 T cell receptor beta chains below, sequenced in a study of cytomegalovirus exposure and HLA in healthy donors. 60 Vbeta and 13 Jbeta primers were used in PCR. Assay used: immunoSEQ multiplex PCR; TCRdb lists only in-frame clones, some missing. The table shows 100,000 or so clones, with 75% to 85% occurring only once. The sample was PBMCs. Source of these receptors: a man aged 30 to 45 in good health and CMV-seronegative.

This clone was observed a single time. The CDR3 loop reads CASRVQDFYGYTF. CDR3 sequence (DNA): TGTGCCAGCAGGGTACAAGATTTCTATGGCTACACCTTC. The V and J genes are TRBV5-4 and TRBJ1-2; D is ambiguous. The CDR3 has 13 amino acids. V dropped 5 bases and J dropped 4 bases, with 12 bases sitting between them. Per the germline V gene, CDR1 is SGHNT and CDR2 is YYREEE (reference sequence). The entire variable domain, with the rest obtained from reference TRBV5-4 and TRBJ1-2, is as follows: ETGVTQSPTHLIKTRGQQVTLRCSSQSGHNTVSWYQQALGQGPQFIFQYYREEENGRGNFPPRFSGLQFPNYSSELNVNALELDDSALYLCASRVQDFYGYTFGSGTRLTVV.

The V gene is TRBV9, the J gene TRBJ1-5; D is undetermined. This CDR3 is built from 15 residues. Trimming removed 0 bases from V and 6 bases from J, with 13 bases in between. In germline, CDR1 is SGDLS, CDR2 YYNGEE. CDR3 sequence reads: CASSVGPTEGQPQHF. The CDR3 nucleotides read TGTGCCAGCAGCGTAGGTCCCACAGAGGGTCAGCCCCAGCATTTT.

The chain links TRBV5-6 to TRBJ2-2, with D possibly TRBD2 on 6 matching bases. The CDR3 extends over 16 amino acids. Germline CDR1 SGHDT, CDR2 YYEEEE. The ends were cut back, 0 bases at V and 7 bases at J, with 16 bases in the middle. The CDR3 is CASSLGRRDLVGELFF. In DNA form, the CDR3 reads TGTGCCAGCAGCTTGGGGCGGCGGGACCTCGTCGGGGAGCTGTTTTTT.

This chain joins TRBV6-1 and TRBJ1-2, with D perhaps matching TRBD1 (5 bases). The V gene lost 3 bases and the J gene lost 5 bases, with 13 bases spanning the gap. The CDR3 runs to 14 residues. CDR1 and CDR2 (germline): MNHNS, SASEGT. Here the CDR3 DNA reads TGTGCCAGCAGTGAGTTGGGACTGGGATATGGCTACACCTTC. Its translation is CASSELGLGYGYTF.

The chain couples TRBV5-1 to TRBJ2-5, with 13 bases identical to TRBD2. The CDR3 is 17 residues long. CDR1 SGHRS and CDR2 YFSETQ come from the germline V gene. After removal of 4 bases from V and 5 bases from J, the junction contained 11 bases not matched to a gene. The CDR3 region is CASSIGTSGINRETQYF. In DNA, the CDR3 is TGCGCCAGCAGCATAGGGACTAGCGGGATCAATCGGGAGACCCAGTACTTC. Filled out from reference TRBV5-1 and TRBJ2-5, the complete variable domain reads KAGVTQTPRYLIKTRGQQVTLSCSPISGHRSVSWYQQTPGQGLQFLFEYFSETQRNKGNFPGRFSGRQFSNSRSEMNVSTLELGDSALYLCASSIGTSGINRETQYFGPGTRLLVL.

There are a few counts of this clone. The chain recombines TRBV4-1 with TRBJ1-2, with 7 nucleotides matching TRBD1. V shed 0 bases, J shed 3 bases, and the junction held 7 bases outside the gene matches. Germline V lookup: CDR1 MGHRA, CDR2 YSYEKL. The CDR3 totals 16 residues. CDR3 loop: CASSQEGTAEYYGYTF. CDR3 coding DNA: TGCGCCAGCAGCCAAGAAGGGACAGCGGAATACTATGGCTACACCTTC.

This clone occurred a few times. CDR3 residues: CASSGTGYTGELFF. The CDR3, as DNA: TGTGCCAGCAGTGGAACAGGGTACACCGGGGAGCTGTTTTTT. This chain connects TRBV25-1 to TRBJ2-2, with D possibly being TRBD1 (6 bases). Trimming cost V 4 bases and J 3 bases, with 9 bases left between them. CDR1 and CDR2 (germline): MGHDK, SYGVNS. The CDR3 is 14 amino acids.

There are a few counts of this clone. The V and J genes are TRBV5-4 and TRBJ2-7; D gene ambiguous. Germline lookup yields CDR1 SGHNT and CDR2 YYREEE (reference sequence). V gave up 4 bases and J gave up 5 bases, with 13 bases separating them. CDR3 length equals 13 residues. As DNA, the CDR3 is TGTGCCAGCAGCCCCCGCCCGGGTGACGAGCAGTACTTC. Translating it yields CASSPRPGDEQYF.

This clone appeared a single time. The CDR3 region has the DNA TGTGCCAGCAGTTCCCAGGGGGCGGGAGGCTACACCTTC. This encodes CASSSQGAGGYTF. This chain connects TRBV28 to TRBJ1-2, with 8 bases fitting TRBD1. Germline V gene lookup returns CDR1 MDHEN and CDR2 SYDVKM. This CDR3 comprises 13 residues. Trimming removed 4 bases from V and 8 bases from J; junction bases left unmatched: 6.

The chain uses TRBV5-1 and TRBJ2-5; 8 bases agree with TRBD2. The CDR3 length is 15 residues. Germline V gene data show CDR1 as SGHRS and CDR2 as YFSETQ. With V trimmed by 0 bases and J by 2 bases, 3 bases remained unmatched. CDR3 coding DNA: TGCGCCAGCAGCTTGGCAGGACTAGCACAAGAGACCCAGTACTTC. Protein: CASSLAGLAQETQYF.

The chain links TRBV4-1 to TRBJ2-3; 10 bases line up with TRBD2. Losses at the gene ends were 5 bases for V and 3 bases for J; bases not matched to a gene: 8. Germline CDR1 MGHRA, CDR2 YSYEKL. The CDR3 is made up of 16 amino acids. CDR3 loop: CASSSPSGRDTDTQYF. Here the CDR3 DNA reads TGCGCCAGCAGCAGTCCGAGCGGGAGGGATACAGATACGCAGTATTTT.

This clone was counted a few times. This chain uses TRBV5-6 with TRBJ2-2, with 8 positions matching TRBD2. CDR1 SGHDT and CDR2 YYEEEE come from the germline V gene. CDR3 size: 15 residues. V was clipped by 4 bases and J by 9 bases; unmatched bases: 11. CDR3 sequence (DNA): TGTGCCAGCAGCACACAGGGACTAGTGCGCCGGGAGCTGTTTTTT. Its protein product is CASSTQGLVRRELFF. Drawing the rest from reference TRBV5-6 and TRBJ2-2, the complete variable domain is DAGVTQSPTHLIKTRGQQVTLRCSPKSGHDTVSWYQQALGQGPQFIFQYYEEEERQRGNFPDRFSGHQFPNYSSELNVNALLLGDSALYLCASSTQGLVRRELFFGEGSRLTVL.

The genes are TRBV6-1 and TRBJ2-7; the D gene is possibly TRBD1 (5 bases). The germline CDR1 and CDR2 sequences are MNHNS and SASEGT. The CDR3 runs to 12 residues. The V and J ends lost 5 bases and 3 bases respectively, with 8 bases between them. CDR3 bases: TGTGCCAGCAGTAGACAGTACTACGAGCAGTACTTC. This codes for CASSRQYYEQYF.

The V gene is TRBV4-2, the J gene TRBJ2-7; D may be TRBD2 (6 bases). V lost 5 bases and J lost 2, with 19 bases in between. CDR3 size: 16 residues. In germline, CDR1 is LGHNA, CDR2 YNFKEQ. The CDR3 DNA is TGTGCCAGCAGCAAGATGGACGGGACTGCGACCTACGAGCAGTACTTC. Protein sequence: CASSKMDGTATYEQYF.

The gene calls are TRBV2 and TRBJ1-2, with D possibly matching TRBD1 (5 bases). The V end lost 4 bases, the J end lost 1 base, and 7 bases lay between the germline ends. The CDR3 is 13 amino acids. From germline, CDR1 is SNHLY and CDR2 FYNNEI. DNA of the CDR3: TGTGCCAGCAGTGTGACAGTTAACTATGGCTACACCTTC. This codes for CASSVTVNYGYTF.

The chain uses TRBV7-3 and TRBJ2-1; 8 nucleotides align to TRBD2. The CDR3 extends over 15 amino acids. Looked up from germline, CDR1 is SGHTA and CDR2 is FQGTGA. The V and J ends lost 0 bases and 15 bases, in that order; junction bases with no gene match: 13. The CDR3 loop is CASSLTGGGTTHLFF. The CDR3 coding sequence is TGTGCCAGCAGCTTAACTGGCGGGGGGACCACTCATCTGTTCTTC. Full variable domain (outside the CDR3, taken from reference TRBV7-3 and TRBJ2-1): GAGVSQTPSNKVTEKGKYVELRCDPISGHTALYWYRQSLGQGPEFLIYFQGTGAADDSGLPNDRFFAVRPEGSVSTLKIQRTERGDSAVYLCASSLTGGGTTHLFFGPGTRLTVL.

CDR3 sequence (DNA): TGCGCCAGCAGGACAGGGGTTGACCACGAGCAGTACTTC. Amino acids: CASRTGVDHEQYF. The rearrangement uses TRBV5-1 and TRBJ2-7; TRBD1 aligns across 8 bases. The germline CDR1 and CDR2 sequences are SGHRS and YFSETQ. The CDR3 contains 13 residues. V lost 5 bases and J lost 5; bases outside the gene matches: 6.

V and J are TRBV7-2 and TRBJ1-2; 7 bases are shared with TRBD1. J lost 5 bases, V lost 10 bases, and 4 bases had no gene match. Germline V gene lookup returns CDR1 SGHTA and CDR2 FQGNSA. CDR3 length: 11 amino acids. The CDR3 bases are TGTGCCATCCCAGGGGGGTATGGCTACACCTTC. This gives the protein CAIPGGYGYTF.

This sequence joins TRBV30 and TRBJ1-1; 11 bases agree with TRBD1. Trimming at V came to 0 bases and at J to 0 bases, leaving 9 bases not matched to a gene. The germline CDR1 and CDR2 sequences are GTSNPN and SVGIG (reference sequence). CDR3 length: 18 amino acids. CDR3 bases: TGTGCCTGGAGTGTACTCTGGACAGGGGGCTCTATGAACACTGAAGCTTTCTTT. It encodes CAWSVLWTGGSMNTEAFF.

This CDR3 is CASSTTSGSYEQYF. CDR3 nucleotides: TGTGCCAGCAGCACGACTAGCGGGTCCTACGAGCAGTACTTC. The chain combines TRBV9 with TRBJ2-7, with 10 bases lining up with TRBD2. V dropped 4 bases and J dropped 1; count of bases not matched to a gene: 2. The CDR3 consists of 14 residues. The V gene's germline CDR1 is SGDLS and CDR2 YYNGEE. Combining the CDR3 with reference TRBV9 and TRBJ2-7 gives the whole variable domain DSGVTQTPKHLITATGQRVTLRCSPRSGDLSVYWYQQSLDQGLQFLIQYYNGEERAKGNILERFSAQQFPDLHSELNLSSLELGDSALYFCASSTTSGSYEQYFGPGTRLTVT.

Only a few counts were recorded for this clone. The chain combines TRBV18 with TRBJ1-4, with D perhaps TRBD1 (6 bases). The CDR3 runs 14 residues. Germline CDR1 reads KGHSH; CDR2 reads LQKENI. Trimming took 4 bases from V and 6 from J, leaving 12 bases between them. The CDR3 loop reads CASSRTDVDEKLFF. Here the CDR3 DNA reads TGTGCCAGCTCACGGACAGACGTGGATGAAAAACTGTTTTTT.

This clone was counted only a few times. The chain is built from TRBV5-1 and TRBJ1-5, with 8 positions matching TRBD1. Germline V gives CDR1 SGHRS, CDR2 YFSETQ. The CDR3 consists of 16 residues. Trimming cost V 7 bases and J 4 bases; bases outside gene matches: 13. The CDR3 bases are TGCGCCAGCGTACCCCCAAGGACAGGGAATAATCAGCCCCAGCATTTT. It translates to CASVPPRTGNNQPQHF.